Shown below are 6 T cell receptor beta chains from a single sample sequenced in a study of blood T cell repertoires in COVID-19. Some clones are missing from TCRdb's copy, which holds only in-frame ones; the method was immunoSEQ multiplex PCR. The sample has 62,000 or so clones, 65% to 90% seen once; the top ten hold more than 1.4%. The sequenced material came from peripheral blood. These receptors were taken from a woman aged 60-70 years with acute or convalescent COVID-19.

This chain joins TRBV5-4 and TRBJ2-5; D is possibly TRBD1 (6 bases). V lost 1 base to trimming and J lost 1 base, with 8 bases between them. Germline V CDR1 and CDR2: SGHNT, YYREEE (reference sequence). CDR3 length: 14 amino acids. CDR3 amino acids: CASSLKDSQETQYF. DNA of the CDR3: TGTGCCAGCAGCTTGAAGGACAGCCAAGAGACCCAGTACTTC. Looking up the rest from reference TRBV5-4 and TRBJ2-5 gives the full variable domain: ETGVTQSPTHLIKTRGQQVTLRCSSQSGHNTVSWYQQALGQGPQFIFQYYREEENGRGNFPPRFSGLQFPNYSSELNVNALELDDSALYLCASSLKDSQETQYFGPGTRLLVL.

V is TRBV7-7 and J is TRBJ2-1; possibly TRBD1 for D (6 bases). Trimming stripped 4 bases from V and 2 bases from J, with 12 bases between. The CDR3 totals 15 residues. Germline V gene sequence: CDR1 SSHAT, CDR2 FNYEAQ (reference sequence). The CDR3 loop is CASSSREGAYNEQFF. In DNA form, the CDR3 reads TGTGCCAGCAGCTCGCGAGAGGGGGCCTACAATGAGCAGTTCTTC. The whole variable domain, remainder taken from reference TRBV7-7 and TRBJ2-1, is GAGVSQSPRYKVTKRGQDVTLRCDPISSHATLYWYQQALGQGPEFLTYFNYEAQPDKSGLPSDRFSAERPEGSISTLTIQRTEQRDSAMYRCASSSREGAYNEQFFGPGTRLTVL.

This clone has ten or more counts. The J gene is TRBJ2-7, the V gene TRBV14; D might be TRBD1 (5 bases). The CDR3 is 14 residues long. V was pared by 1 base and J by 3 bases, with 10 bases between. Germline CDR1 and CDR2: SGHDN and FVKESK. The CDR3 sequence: CASSQGQGLYEQYF. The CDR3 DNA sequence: TGTGCCAGCAGCCAAGGCCAGGGTCTCTACGAGCAGTACTTC.

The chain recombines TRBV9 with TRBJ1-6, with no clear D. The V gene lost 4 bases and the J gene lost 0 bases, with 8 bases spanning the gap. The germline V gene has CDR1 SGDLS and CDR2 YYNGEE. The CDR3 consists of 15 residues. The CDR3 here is CASSIESSYNSPLHF. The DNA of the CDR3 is TGTGCCAGCAGCATCGAGAGCTCCTATAATTCACCCCTCCACTTT. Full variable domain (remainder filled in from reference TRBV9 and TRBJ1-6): DSGVTQTPKHLITATGQRVTLRCSPRSGDLSVYWYQQSLDQGLQFLIQYYNGEERAKGNILERFSAQQFPDLHSELNLSSLELGDSALYFCASSIESSYNSPLHFGNGTRLTVT.

The CDR3 region has the DNA TGTGCCACCAGTGATCCCGGGACTAGCCGAGGCAATGAGCAGTTCTTC. It yields the protein CATSDPGTSRGNEQFF. The chain is built from TRBV24-1 and TRBJ2-1, with TRBD2 matching over 9 bases. Germline V lookup: CDR1 KGHDR, CDR2 SFDVKD. V lost 3 bases and J lost 6; bases outside the gene matches: 8. The CDR3 spans 16 residues.

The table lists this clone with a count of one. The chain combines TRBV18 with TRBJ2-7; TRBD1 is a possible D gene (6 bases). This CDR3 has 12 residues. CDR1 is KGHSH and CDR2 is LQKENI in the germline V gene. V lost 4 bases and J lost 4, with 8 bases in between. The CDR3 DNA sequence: TGTGCCAGCTCACTGACAGGTTACGAGCAGTACTTC. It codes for CASSLTGYEQYF.